This T cell receptor beta chain came from a study of post-analysis software for immune sequencing data. Study results and limitations: Relative to controls, patients had several TRBV segments at higher frequency, with TRBV5-6, TRBV5-1 and TRBV20-1 among these.

TCR beta cDNA libraries included unique molecular identifiers. About 540,000 cDNA molecules were obtained from around 1 to 9.1 million T cells. TCRdb re-called the PCR reads through MiXCR, storing one row per CDR3 protein. The repertoire holds 750,000 to 950,000 distinct CDR3 sequences, 46% seen once, with 4.9% in the top ten. The length of the CDR3 is 15 residues. V gave up 7 bases and J gave up 5 bases; unmatched junction bases: 9. Germline V CDR1 and CDR2: SEHNR, FQNEAQ (reference sequence). Regarding this clonotype: Antigen specificity is unknown.

The TCR comes from a girl between 5 and 17 years old with multiple sclerosis. The sequenced sample consisted of blood. V gene TRBV7-9 combines with J gene TRBJ2-5; TRBD2 matches at 11 bases. The CDR3 DNA follows: TGTGCCAGCACCCAGTCTCGGACTAGCGGGGAGACCCAGTACTTC. It translates to CASTQSRTSGETQYF.